This T cell receptor (beta chain) is from a study of cytomegalovirus exposure and HLA in healthy donors. This CDR3 is 14 amino acids long. The J segment lost 2 bases and the V segment lost 7 bases, leaving 5 bases of the junction unmatched. Germline CDR1 MNHEY, CDR2 SVGAGI. Primers: 60 Vbeta forward and 13 Jbeta reverse. The repertoire was sequenced with immunoSEQ multiplex PCR; TCRdb's copy has only in-frame clones and lacks some. The sample records more than 110,000 clones, around 81% being singletons. On this clone: Antigen: not known.

General study findings and limits: Rare sequences made up most TCRs, while some public TCRs were found in many donors.

The receptor was derived from a man over 45 in good health and CMV-seronegative. The sample taken for sequencing was PBMCs. The V call is TRBV6-5, the J call TRBJ1-3, with 7 bases fitting TRBD1. The CDR3 region is CASTNQGAGNTIYF. In DNA form, the CDR3 reads TGTGCCAGCACTAACCAGGGGGCTGGAAACACCATATATTTT.